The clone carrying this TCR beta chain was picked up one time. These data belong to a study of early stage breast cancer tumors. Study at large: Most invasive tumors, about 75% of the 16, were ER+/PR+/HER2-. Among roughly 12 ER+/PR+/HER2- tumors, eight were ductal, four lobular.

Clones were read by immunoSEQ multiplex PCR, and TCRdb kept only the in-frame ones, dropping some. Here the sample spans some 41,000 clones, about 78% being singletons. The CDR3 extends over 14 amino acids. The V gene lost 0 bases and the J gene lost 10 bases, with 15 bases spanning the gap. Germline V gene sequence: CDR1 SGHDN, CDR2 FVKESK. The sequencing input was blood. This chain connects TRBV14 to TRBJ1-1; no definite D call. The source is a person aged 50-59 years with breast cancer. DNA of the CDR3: TGTGCCAGCAGCCAAGATGTCACCCCCGGCGGAGCTTTCTTT. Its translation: CASSQDVTPGGAFF.